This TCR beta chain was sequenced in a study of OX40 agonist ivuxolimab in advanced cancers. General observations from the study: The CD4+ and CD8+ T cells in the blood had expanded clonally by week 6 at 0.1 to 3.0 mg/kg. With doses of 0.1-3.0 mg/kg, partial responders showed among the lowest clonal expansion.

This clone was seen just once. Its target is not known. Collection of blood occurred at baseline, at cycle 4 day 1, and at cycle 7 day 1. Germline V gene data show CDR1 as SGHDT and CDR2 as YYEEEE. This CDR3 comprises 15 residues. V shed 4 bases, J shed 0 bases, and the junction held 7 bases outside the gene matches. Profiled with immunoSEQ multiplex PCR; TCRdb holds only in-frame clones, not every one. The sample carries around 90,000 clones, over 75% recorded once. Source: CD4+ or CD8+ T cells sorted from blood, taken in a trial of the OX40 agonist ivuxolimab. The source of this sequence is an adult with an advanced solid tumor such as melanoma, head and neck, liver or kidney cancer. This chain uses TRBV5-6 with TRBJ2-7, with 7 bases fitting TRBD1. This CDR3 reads CASSATGKFSYEQYV. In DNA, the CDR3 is TGTGCCAGCAGCGCGACAGGGAAGTTCTCCTACGAGCAGTACGTC.